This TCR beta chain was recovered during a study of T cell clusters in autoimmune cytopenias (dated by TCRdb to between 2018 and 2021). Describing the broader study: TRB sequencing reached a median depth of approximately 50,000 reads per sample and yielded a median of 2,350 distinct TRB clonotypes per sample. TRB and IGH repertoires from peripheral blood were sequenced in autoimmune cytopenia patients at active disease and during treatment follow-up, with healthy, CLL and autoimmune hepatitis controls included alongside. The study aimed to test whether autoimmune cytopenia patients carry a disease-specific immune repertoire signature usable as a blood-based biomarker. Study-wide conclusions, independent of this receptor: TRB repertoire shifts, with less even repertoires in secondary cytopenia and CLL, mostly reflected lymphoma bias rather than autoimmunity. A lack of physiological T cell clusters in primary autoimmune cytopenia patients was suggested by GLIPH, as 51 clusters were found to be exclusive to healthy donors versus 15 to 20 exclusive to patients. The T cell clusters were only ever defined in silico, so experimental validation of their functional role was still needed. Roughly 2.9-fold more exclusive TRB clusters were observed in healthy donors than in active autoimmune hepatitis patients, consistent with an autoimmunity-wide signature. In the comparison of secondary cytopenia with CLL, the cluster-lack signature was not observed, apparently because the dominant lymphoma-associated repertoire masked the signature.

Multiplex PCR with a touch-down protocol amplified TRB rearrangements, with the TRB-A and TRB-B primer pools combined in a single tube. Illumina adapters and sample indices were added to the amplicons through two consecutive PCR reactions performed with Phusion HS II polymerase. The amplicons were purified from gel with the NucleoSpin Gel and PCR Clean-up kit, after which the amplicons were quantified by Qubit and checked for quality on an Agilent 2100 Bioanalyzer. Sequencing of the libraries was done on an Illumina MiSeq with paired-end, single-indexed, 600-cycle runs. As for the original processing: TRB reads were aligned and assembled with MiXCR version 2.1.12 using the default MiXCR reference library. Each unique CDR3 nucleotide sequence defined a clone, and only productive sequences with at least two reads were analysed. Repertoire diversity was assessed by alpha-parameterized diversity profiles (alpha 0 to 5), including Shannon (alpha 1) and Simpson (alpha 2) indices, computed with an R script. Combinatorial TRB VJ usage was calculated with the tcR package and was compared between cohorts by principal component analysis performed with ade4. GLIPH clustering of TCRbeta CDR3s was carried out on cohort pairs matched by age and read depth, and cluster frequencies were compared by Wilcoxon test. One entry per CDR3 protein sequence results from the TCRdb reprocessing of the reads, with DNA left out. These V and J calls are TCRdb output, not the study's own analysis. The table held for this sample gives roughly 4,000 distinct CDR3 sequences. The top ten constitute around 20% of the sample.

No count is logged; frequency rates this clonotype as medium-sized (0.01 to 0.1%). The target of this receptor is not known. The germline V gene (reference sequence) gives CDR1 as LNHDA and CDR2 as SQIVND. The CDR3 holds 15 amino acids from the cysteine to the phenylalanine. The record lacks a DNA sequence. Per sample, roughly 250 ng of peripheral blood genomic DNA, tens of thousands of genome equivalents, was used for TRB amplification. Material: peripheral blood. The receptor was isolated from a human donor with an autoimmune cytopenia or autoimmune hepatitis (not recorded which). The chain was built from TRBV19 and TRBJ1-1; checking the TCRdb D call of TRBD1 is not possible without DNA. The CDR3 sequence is CASSNPGQGATEAFF.